These 22 T cell receptor beta chains came from one sample sequenced in a study of cytomegalovirus exposure and HLA in healthy donors. The PCR ran on 60 Vbeta and 13 Jbeta primers. Clones were read by immunoSEQ multiplex PCR, and TCRdb kept only the in-frame ones, dropping some. The profile covers 150,000 to 200,000 clones, with 82% appearing a single time and more than 1.3% taken by the ten largest. The sample comprised PBMCs. These TCRs come from a girl aged 10 to 17 in good health and CMV-seropositive.

The chain uses TRBV5-1 and TRBJ2-1; TRBD2 matches 12 bases. Germline CDR1 reads SGHRS; CDR2 reads YFSETQ. This CDR3 spans 14 amino acids. V shed 7 bases and J 8 bases; nucleotides not matched to a gene: 7. CDR3 in DNA: TGCGCCAGCCGACTAGCGGGGGCCGGCCATGAGCAGTTCTTC. It is translated as CASRLAGAGHEQFF. The whole variable domain, filled in from reference TRBV5-1 and TRBJ2-1, reads KAGVTQTPRYLIKTRGQQVTLSCSPISGHRSVSWYQQTPGQGLQFLFEYFSETQRNKGNFPGRFSGRQFSNSRSEMNVSTLELGDSALYLCASRLAGAGHEQFFGPGTRLTVL.

This clone appeared a single time. This chain links TRBV5-1 with TRBJ2-1; 7 bases match TRBD2. CDR1 is SGHRS, CDR2 YFSETQ, per germline. This CDR3 has 15 residues. The trim removed 0 bases at V and 6 bases at J, leaving 6 bases unmatched. Here the CDR3 DNA reads TGCGCCAGCAGCTTGGGTCTAGCGGACTTCAATGAGCAGTTCTTC. Translated, it gives CASSLGLADFNEQFF.

This chain joins TRBV15 and TRBJ2-2, with TRBD1 matching 11 bases. After removal of 0 bases from V and 6 bases from J, the junction contained 6 bases not matched to a gene. CDR3 size: 17 residues. Germline assignment: CDR1 LNHNV and CDR2 YYDKDF (reference sequence). CDR3 protein: CATSRDFGTGGAGELFF. DNA of the CDR3: TGTGCCACCAGCAGAGATTTTGGGACAGGGGGGGCCGGGGAGCTGTTTTTT.

This clone was counted between two and nine times. The chain recombines TRBV6-5 with TRBJ2-3; D is uncertain. Germline V CDR1 and CDR2: MNHEY, SVGAGI. Trimming removed 5 bases at V and 0 bases at J, with 12 bases between. CDR3 length: 15 amino acids. CDR3: CASSSRVYSTDTQYF. The CDR3, as DNA: TGTGCCAGCAGTAGTAGAGTCTATAGCACAGATACGCAGTATTTT.

V and J are TRBV5-5 and TRBJ1-1; the D is unclear. The CDR3 length is 13 residues. V shed 4 bases and J shed 4 bases, with 11 bases lying between them. Looked up from germline, CDR1 is SGHKS and CDR2 is YYEKEE (reference sequence). CDR3 amino acids: CASSPERGTEAFF. The CDR3 DNA is TGTGCCAGCAGCCCCGAGCGGGGCACTGAAGCTTTCTTT.

The chain employs TRBV5-5 and TRBJ1-5; tentatively, D is TRBD1 (6 bases). CDR1 is SGHKS and CDR2 is YYEKEE in the germline V gene (reference sequence). The CDR3 length is 16 residues. Deletions cut 4 bases from V and 0 bases from J, with 14 bases between. CDR3 loop: CASSPAAGASNQPQHF. The CDR3 nucleotides are TGTGCCAGCAGCCCCGCCGCGGGGGCTAGCAATCAGCCCCAGCATTTT.

This chain joins TRBV4-2 and TRBJ2-7, with 8 positions matching TRBD2. V shed 0 bases and J 2 bases; nucleotides not matched to a gene: 9. CDR1 LGHNA and CDR2 YNFKEQ come from the germline V gene. This CDR3 has 17 amino acids. CDR3 nucleotide sequence: TGTGCCAGCAGCCAAGATTGGGCTCGGGAGGGAACCTACGAGCAGTACTTC. Its translation: CASSQDWAREGTYEQYF.

This clone was counted only a few times. This chain links TRBV6-1 with TRBJ1-4, with D hard to call. The CDR3 runs 15 residues. Trimming removed 2 bases at V and 4 bases at J, with 11 bases between. Looked up from germline, CDR1 is MNHNS and CDR2 is SASEGT. CDR3 region: CASSETRRGNEKLFF. DNA of the CDR3: TGTGCCAGCAGTGAAACGCGACGGGGTAATGAAAAACTGTTTTTT.

The chain couples TRBV2 to TRBJ2-3, with TRBD2 identical over 9 bases. CDR3 length: 15 amino acids. Germline CDR1 SNHLY, CDR2 FYNNEI. The V segment lost 7 bases and the J segment 3 bases; nucleotides outside the gene matches: 8. The CDR3 loop is CASISRGGATDTQYF. In nucleotides, the CDR3 is TGTGCCAGCATCTCGCGGGGGGGCGCGACAGATACGCAGTATTTT.

The chain links TRBV28 to TRBJ1-1; D might be TRBD1 (6 bases). V was cut by 3 bases and J by 4 bases, with 9 bases left in between. In germline, CDR1 is MDHEN, CDR2 SYDVKM. This CDR3 is 13 amino acids long. CDR3 nucleotide sequence: TGTGCCAGCAGTTTGACAGGAGGCACTGAAGCTTTCTTT. Residues: CASSLTGGTEAFF.

The chain recombines TRBV14 with TRBJ1-4; D is uncertain. The V and J ends lost 4 bases and 7 bases respectively, with 13 bases between them. CDR3 length: 14 residues. Germline V gives CDR1 SGHDN, CDR2 FVKESK. The DNA of the CDR3 is TGTGCCAGCAGCCGATATACTCGTGGTGAAAAACTGTTTTTT. Its protein is CASSRYTRGEKLFF. The variable domain in full, completed from reference TRBV14 and TRBJ1-4, reads EAGVTQFPSHSVIEKGQTVTLRCDPISGHDNLYWYRRVMGKEIKFLLHFVKESKQDESGMPNNRFLAERTGGTYSTLKVQPAELEDSGVYFCASSRYTRGEKLFFGSGTQLSVL.

The chain couples TRBV5-1 to TRBJ2-5; the D gene is possibly TRBD2 (5 bases). This CDR3 is 11 amino acids long. CDR1 is SGHRS and CDR2 is YFSETQ in the germline V gene. Trimming took 7 bases from V and 5 from J, leaving 9 bases between them. The CDR3, as DNA: TGCGCCAGCTCCACGGGGGAGACCCAGTACTTC. Translated, it gives CASSTGETQYF. The full variable domain, in which reference TRBV5-1 and TRBJ2-5 provide the parts outside the CDR3, is KAGVTQTPRYLIKTRGQQVTLSCSPISGHRSVSWYQQTPGQGLQFLFEYFSETQRNKGNFPGRFSGRQFSNSRSEMNVSTLELGDSALYLCASSTGETQYFGPGTRLLVL.

J is TRBJ1-4 and V is TRBV4-3; perhaps TRBD1 as D (5 bases). The CDR3 sequence is 13 residues long. Germline CDR1 is LGHNA and CDR2 is YSLEER. The V and J ends lost 4 bases and 8 bases respectively, with 11 bases between them. The CDR3 bases are TGCGCCAGCAGCCCCCAGGGCGGCGAAAAACTGTTTTTT. Protein: CASSPQGGEKLFF.

The V gene is TRBV7-9, the J gene TRBJ1-5; TRBD1 matches at 7 bases. After removal of 0 bases from V and 4 bases from J, the junction contained 9 bases not matched to a gene. This CDR3 has 17 residues. The germline CDR1 and CDR2 sequences are SEHNR and FQNEAQ (reference sequence). The CDR3 nucleotides read TGTGCCAGCAGCTTAGCGGAGGGGGCCAGGGGAAATCAGCCCCAGCATTTT. It yields the protein CASSLAEGARGNQPQHF. The variable domain in full, with the rest retrieved from reference TRBV7-9 and TRBJ1-5, is DTGVSQNPRHKITKRGQNVTFRCDPISEHNRLYWYRQTLGQGPEFLTYFQNEAQLEKSRLLSDRFSAERPKGSFSTLEIQRTEQGDSAMYLCASSLAEGARGNQPQHFGDGTRLSIL.

The chain has TRBV6-5 and TRBJ2-5; the D gene is possibly TRBD1 (6 bases). Germline lookup yields CDR1 MNHEY and CDR2 SVGAGI. CDR3 length equals 13 residues. V gave up 2 bases and J gave up 2 bases, with 6 bases separating them. Here the CDR3 reads CASSYGQQETQYF. CDR3 coding DNA: TGTGCCAGCAGTTACGGACAGCAAGAGACCCAGTACTTC.

The chain couples TRBV19 to TRBJ1-2, with 7 bases matching TRBD1. The V gene end was trimmed by 2 bases and the J gene end by 14 bases; junction bases not matched to a gene: 8. The CDR3 is 12 amino acids. Germline CDR1 and CDR2: LNHDA and SQIVND (reference sequence). This CDR3 is CASSILQGSVTF. In DNA form, the CDR3 reads TGTGCCAGTAGTATACTACAGGGGTCTGTAACCTTC.

The chain couples TRBV30 to TRBJ1-6; maybe TRBD1 (6 bases). The germline CDR1 and CDR2 sequences are GTSNPN and SVGIG (reference sequence). V was shortened by 4 bases and J by 8 bases, with 12 bases between the two germline ends. The CDR3 contains 13 residues. The CDR3 DNA reads as TGTGCCTGGAAGCAGGGGTTGGATTCACCCCTCCACTTT. Translated: CAWKQGLDSPLHF.

This clone was recorded once. The chain has TRBV4-1 and TRBJ2-7; no definite D call. The CDR3 consists of 14 residues. Germline values: CDR1 MGHRA, CDR2 YSYEKL. V gave up 0 bases and J gave up 1 base, with 7 bases separating them. The CDR3 nucleotides read TGCGCCAGCAGCCAAGATGGGCCTTCCTACGAGCAGTACTTC. Translation gives CASSQDGPSYEQYF.

Here the CDR3 reads CATSERVQPQHF. CDR3 sequence (DNA): TGTGCCACCAGCGAGAGGGTTCAGCCCCAGCATTTT. The chain is built from TRBV15 and TRBJ1-5; D uncertain. CDR3 length: 12 amino acids. Trimming cost V 5 bases and J 6 bases, with 8 bases left between them. Germline V lookup: CDR1 LNHNV, CDR2 YYDKDF (reference sequence).

This clone was detected only a few times. This chain links TRBV6-5 with TRBJ1-5; 7 bases map to TRBD1. This CDR3 region has 14 residues. V gave up 4 bases and J gave up 3 bases; unmatched junction bases: 3. Germline CDR1 reads MNHEY; CDR2 reads SVGAGI. This chain's CDR3 is CASSFDRANQPQHF. As DNA, the CDR3 is TGTGCCAGCAGTTTTGACAGGGCCAATCAGCCCCAGCATTTT.

The rearrangement links TRBV29-1 to TRBJ1-1; the match to TRBD1 covers 7 bases. V lost 4 bases to trimming and J lost 0 bases; unmatched junction nucleotides: 14. The CDR3 totals 17 residues. The germline gives CDR1 SQVTM, CDR2 ANQGSEA. The CDR3 region has the DNA TGCAGCGTTGTCCGGGCCACAGGGGAATGGATGAACACTGAAGCTTTCTTT. It translates to CSVVRATGEWMNTEAFF.

This clone was seen only once. The CDR3 DNA reads as TGTGCCAGCAGCCAAGTGGAGCTAGGGACTAGCGGACAAGAGACCCAGTACTTC. Translated: CASSQVELGTSGQETQYF. The V and J genes are TRBV4-2 and TRBJ2-5; 11 bases are shared with TRBD2. Per the germline V gene, CDR1 is LGHNA and CDR2 is YNFKEQ. The V segment lost 1 base and the J segment 2 bases; nucleotides outside the gene matches: 9. The length of the CDR3 is 18 residues.